The 21 T cell receptor beta chains below were found in one sample sequenced in a study of memory CD4+ T cells and cytomegalovirus serostatus. Profiled with immunoSEQ multiplex PCR; TCRdb holds only in-frame clones, not every one. The sample includes some 39,000 clones, roughly 77% of them seen just once. Single viable CD3+CD4+CD8-CD45RO+ cells were sorted as the memory CD4+ T cells. Sequencing was performed on memory CD4+ T cells from blood. The source of these receptors is an adult in good health and CMV-seronegative.

V is TRBV5-4 and J is TRBJ2-5, with D maybe TRBD2 (6 bases). Germline V gene lookup returns CDR1 SGHNT and CDR2 YYREEE (reference sequence). Trimming stripped 2 bases from V and 2 bases from J, with 25 bases between. The CDR3 spans 19 residues. The DNA of the CDR3 is TGTGCCAGCAGCTTTGGTTTACTAGCCCCGACTGCCGAACAAGAGACCCAGTACTTC. Its translation: CASSFGLLAPTAEQETQYF.

The CDR3 DNA follows: TGTGCTAGTGGTTTGATTACCACAGGGAGCTACGAGCAGTACTTC. Residues: CASGLITTGSYEQYF. V and J are TRBV12-5 and TRBJ2-7; a weak D match, TRBD1 (6 bases). The V gene lost 2 bases and the J gene lost 3 bases, with 14 bases spanning the gap. This CDR3 is built from 15 residues. Germline CDR1 and CDR2: LGHNT and FRNRAP.

CDR3 nucleotides: TGCGCCAGCAGCCGGGTGGAGGGGAACTATGGCTACACCTTC. This translates into CASSRVEGNYGYTF. This chain joins TRBV5-1 and TRBJ1-2, with D possibly TRBD1 on 5 matching bases. The V gene lost 4 bases and the J gene lost 2 bases, with 12 bases spanning the gap. Germline CDR1 and CDR2: SGHRS and YFSETQ. This CDR3 is 14 amino acids long.

This clone was seen a handful of times. This chain connects TRBV5-1 to TRBJ2-1; TRBD1 matches 7 bases. V was clipped by 6 bases and J by 4 bases; unmatched bases: 7. Germline loops: CDR1 SGHRS, CDR2 YFSETQ. The CDR3 contains 14 residues. CDR3 residues: CASNIDRVYNEQFF. DNA for the CDR3: TGCGCCAGCAACATAGACAGGGTTTACAATGAGCAGTTCTTC.

The chain is built from TRBV19 and TRBJ1-4; D call uncertain. The CDR3 consists of 14 residues. The germline CDR1 and CDR2 sequences are LNHDA and SQIVND (reference sequence). V was cut by 6 bases and J by 6 bases, with 14 bases left in between. In nucleotides, the CDR3 is TGTGCCAGTAGAAAAGGTTCACCTGATGAAAAACTGTTTTTT. Its translation: CASRKGSPDEKLFF.

V and J are TRBV10-1 and TRBJ2-5; tentatively, D is TRBD1 or TRBD2 (5 bases each). Near its end, the DNA agrees better with TRBJ2-7, so the J call may be wrong. This CDR3 comprises 13 residues. From germline, CDR1 is WNHNN and CDR2 SYGVQD (reference sequence). This CDR3 reads CASGTLSSYEQYF. The CDR3 region has the DNA TGCGCCAGCGGGACCCTAAGCTCCTACGAGCAGTACTTC.

The CDR3: CAISGPRSFEKLFF. Written as DNA, the CDR3 is TGTGCCATCAGTGGTCCCAGGTCGTTCGAAAAACTGTTTTTT. This sequence joins TRBV10-3 and TRBJ1-4, with D unclear. V was trimmed by 4 bases and J by 8 bases, leaving 14 bases between them. Germline assignment: CDR1 ENHRY and CDR2 SYGVKD. The CDR3 is 14 residues long.

The chain combines TRBV27 with TRBJ1-2; the D gene is possibly TRBD1 (5 bases). Germline V gene lookup returns CDR1 MNHEY and CDR2 SMNVEV (reference sequence). The CDR3 sequence is 16 residues long. V was trimmed by 5 bases and J by 6 bases, leaving 22 bases between them. The CDR3: CASSPTGREGANGYTF. CDR3 DNA sequence: TGTGCCAGCAGTCCTACGGGGCGAGAGGGCGCCAATGGCTACACCTTC.

V usage is TRBV5-1 and J usage is TRBJ2-3; TRBD2 matches 7 bases. With V trimmed by 6 bases and J by 3 bases, 10 bases remained unmatched. Germline V gene sequence: CDR1 SGHRS, CDR2 YFSETQ. CDR3 length: 15 amino acids. This CDR3 is CASKRWASGTDTQYF. In DNA form, the CDR3 reads TGCGCCAGCAAAAGATGGGCTAGCGGAACAGATACGCAGTATTTT.

The chain couples TRBV7-6 to TRBJ1-3; 7 positions match TRBD1. Germline CDR1 SGHVS, CDR2 FNYEAQ. The CDR3 runs to 17 residues. J was trimmed by 0 bases and V by 6 bases; bases with no gene match: 11. The CDR3 DNA reads as TGTGCCAGCAGTCAGGGACAGCTCCGTTCCTCTGGAAACACCATATATTTT. As protein: CASSQGQLRSSGNTIYF.

V is TRBV5-6 and J is TRBJ2-1; 8 bases line up with TRBD2. Germline CDR1 SGHDT, CDR2 YYEEEE. This CDR3 spans 15 amino acids. V lost 1 base and J lost 3; bases outside the gene matches: 3. The CDR3 sequence is CASSLFSGNYNEQFF. CDR3 nucleotide sequence: TGTGCCAGCAGCTTGTTTAGCGGGAACTACAATGAGCAGTTCTTC.

V and J are TRBV6-1 and TRBJ2-1; tentatively, D is TRBD2 (6 bases). Germline lookup yields CDR1 MNHNS and CDR2 SASEGT. With 6 bases removed from V and 7 bases from J, the gap between germline ends came to 19 bases. The CDR3 length is 15 residues. CDR3 nucleotides: TGTGCCAGCAGAGGTGTTGCGGGGCAGGGTAATGAGCAGTTCTTC. Translated, it gives CASRGVAGQGNEQFF.

This clone was detected a few times. V and J are TRBV6-5 and TRBJ1-6, with a possible D match to TRBD1 (5 bases). Germline CDR1 is MNHEY and CDR2 is SVGAGI. The CDR3 loop spans 15 amino acids. Trimming stripped 5 bases from V and 9 bases from J, with 17 bases between. The CDR3 nucleotides are TGTGCCAGCAGTCCCTCGGACACGGGGAGTTCACCCCTCCACTTT. Protein sequence: CASSPSDTGSSPLHF.

Regarding this clone: A junction end diverges from the germline sequence, so it may reflect a read error. The rearrangement joins TRBV5-1 to TRBJ2-1; 10 bases are shared with TRBD2. The CDR3 is 15 amino acids. CDR1 SGHRS and CDR2 YFSETQ come from the germline V gene. CDR3 nucleotides: TGTGCCAGCAGCTTGCTAGCGGGGGAACACAATGAGCAGTTCTTC. It codes for CASSLLAGEHNEQFF.

The sample holds one count of this clone. The chain recombines TRBV9 with TRBJ2-1, with D perhaps TRBD1 or TRBD2 (5 bases each). The CDR3 contains 15 residues. The V end lost 2 bases, the J end lost 2 bases, and 11 bases lay between the germline ends. Germline assignment: CDR1 SGDLS and CDR2 YYNGEE. The CDR3 is CASSVGTVPYNEQFF. The CDR3 DNA follows: TGTGCCAGCAGCGTCGGGACGGTACCCTACAATGAGCAGTTCTTC. Full variable domain (outside the CDR3, taken from reference TRBV9 and TRBJ2-1): DSGVTQTPKHLITATGQRVTLRCSPRSGDLSVYWYQQSLDQGLQFLIQYYNGEERAKGNILERFSAQQFPDLHSELNLSSLELGDSALYFCASSVGTVPYNEQFFGPGTRLTVL.

In its sample, this clone was seen a few times. The chain employs TRBV7-9 and TRBJ1-4, with TRBD1 identical over 7 bases. This CDR3 contains 16 residues. Germline V gene sequence: CDR1 SEHNR, CDR2 FQNEAQ (reference sequence). With 1 base clipped from V and 4 bases from J, the junction kept 6 bases outside the gene matches. In DNA, the CDR3 is TGTGCCAGCAGCTTAGATTGGAGACAGGGTAATGAAAAACTGTTTTTT. This encodes CASSLDWRQGNEKLFF.

V gene TRBV6-1 combines with J gene TRBJ1-2; D ambiguous. The germline CDR1 and CDR2 sequences are MNHNS and SASEGT. V was cut by 1 base and J by 3 bases, with 9 bases left in between. The CDR3 extends over 14 amino acids. CDR3 residues: CASSEVGRYYGYTF. CDR3 nucleotide sequence: TGTGCCAGCAGTGAAGTAGGCAGATACTATGGCTACACCTTC.

The CDR3 is CASSLTVPGLETQYF. CDR3 nucleotides: TGTGCCAGCAGCTTAACTGTCCCGGGTTTGGAGACCCAGTACTTC. The chain recombines TRBV7-9 with TRBJ2-5; D is ambiguous. Trimming removed 2 bases at V and 5 bases at J, with 15 bases between. CDR1 and CDR2 from the germline V gene are SEHNR and FQNEAQ (reference sequence). CDR3 length equals 15 residues.

V gene TRBV18 combines with J gene TRBJ1-5; D remains unclear. CDR3 size: 15 residues. Trimming pared 6 bases from V and 3 bases from J, leaving 15 bases between. CDR1 is KGHSH, CDR2 LQKENI, per germline. CDR3 residues: CASSTGLPFNQPQHF. The DNA for the CDR3 is TGTGCCAGCTCCACGGGGTTGCCTTTCAATCAGCCCCAGCATTTT.

The chain uses TRBV6-5 and TRBJ1-2, with 7 bases identical to TRBD1. Germline CDR1 MNHEY, CDR2 SVGAGI. Trimming removed 5 bases from V and 5 bases from J; junction bases left unmatched: 11. This CDR3 has 15 amino acids. CDR3 nucleotides: TGTGCCAGCAGTCGGGACAGACAAAGCTTATATGGCTACACCTTC. Translation: CASSRDRQSLYGYTF.

The genes are TRBV7-3 and TRBJ2-5; tentatively, D is TRBD1 or TRBD2 (6 bases each). The V gene lost 3 bases and the J gene lost 2 bases, with 13 bases spanning the gap. The germline V gene encodes CDR1 SGHTA and CDR2 FQGTGA. This CDR3 contains 15 residues. The CDR3 region has the DNA TGTGCCAGCAGCTTTGGAAGGGGGGATCAAGAGACCCAGTACTTC. It is translated as CASSFGRGDQETQYF.